These 14 T cell receptor beta chains were sequenced from one sample in a study of T cells in narcolepsy. Profiled with immunoSEQ multiplex PCR; TCRdb holds only in-frame clones, not every one. Found here are 30,000 to 40,000 clones, 81% of them singletons; the top ten hold around 2.5%. The source material was memory (CD45RA-) CD4+ T cells from blood. The source is a human donor in good health.

The V and J genes are TRBV2 and TRBJ2-1, with 8 bases matching TRBD2. This CDR3 comprises 17 residues. In germline, CDR1 is SNHLY, CDR2 FYNNEI. V trimming: 6 bases; J trimming: 2 bases; junction bases outside the gene matches: 12. This CDR3 reads CASSETSPGLAYNEQFF. In DNA form, the CDR3 reads TGTGCCAGCAGCGAAACAAGTCCGGGACTAGCCTACAATGAGCAGTTCTTC.

In its sample, this clone was seen a few times. The chain links TRBV20-1 to TRBJ2-7, with D uncertain. V lost 3 bases, J lost 6 bases, and 9 bases lay in between. This CDR3 is built from 11 residues. Germline CDR1 DFQATT, CDR2 SNEGSKA (reference sequence). The CDR3 region is CSARVDSEQYF. In DNA, the CDR3 is TGCAGTGCTAGGGTGGATTCCGAGCAGTACTTC.

The V gene is TRBV20-1, the J gene TRBJ2-3; no reliable D call. Germline V gene sequence: CDR1 DFQATT, CDR2 SNEGSKA (reference sequence). V dropped 2 bases and J dropped 3 bases, with 3 bases sitting between them. This CDR3 spans 11 amino acids. CDR3 region: CSARKTDTQYF. The CDR3 nucleotides are TGCAGTGCTAGAAAGACAGATACGCAGTATTTT.

CDR3 bases: TGTGCCAGCAGCCAGGACACCCAAGAGACCCAGTACTTC. Translation gives CASSQDTQETQYF. The J gene is TRBJ2-5, the V gene TRBV4-2; D is perhaps TRBD1 (5 bases). CDR1 LGHNA and CDR2 YNFKEQ come from the germline V gene. The CDR3 runs to 13 residues. The germline V and J ends were trimmed by 3 bases and 1 base, with 6 bases remaining between them.

The chain couples TRBV5-8 to TRBJ1-2; tentatively, D is TRBD1 (6 bases). Trimming pared 1 base from V and 8 bases from J, leaving 12 bases between. In germline, CDR1 is SGHTS, CDR2 YDEGEE. The CDR3 is 13 amino acids. CDR3 amino acids: CASSLSRGWGYTF. In DNA, the CDR3 is TGTGCCAGCAGCTTGTCCAGGGGCTGGGGCTACACCTTC.

The gene calls are TRBV9 and TRBJ1-2; 7 nucleotides align to TRBD1. Germline CDR1 and CDR2: SGDLS and YYNGEE. V dropped 0 bases and J dropped 8; count of bases not matched to a gene: 4. CDR3 length: 13 amino acids. This CDR3 is CASSVAKGAGYTF. CDR3 nucleotide sequence: TGTGCCAGCAGCGTAGCTAAGGGGGCAGGCTACACCTTC.

V is TRBV19 and J is TRBJ2-6, with TRBD1 identical over 8 bases. The CDR3 totals 17 residues. V was clipped by 4 bases and J by 1 base; unmatched bases: 6. Germline-derived CDR1 and CDR2 are LNHDA and SQIVND (reference sequence). The DNA of the CDR3 is TGTGCCAGTAGTACCGGGACAGGAGGATCTGGGGCCAACGTCCTGACTTTC. The encoded protein is CASSTGTGGSGANVLTF. Using reference TRBV19 and TRBJ2-6 for the parts outside the CDR3, the full variable domain is DGGITQSPKYLFRKEGQNVTLSCEQNLNHDAMYWYRQDPGQGLRLIYYSQIVNDFQKGDIAEGYSVSREKKESFPLTVTSAQKNPTAFYLCASSTGTGGSGANVLTFGAGSRLTVL.

The chain employs TRBV29-1 and TRBJ1-2, with D tentatively TRBD1 (5 bases). Trimming pared 6 bases from V and 8 bases from J, leaving 16 bases between. The germline CDR1 and CDR2 sequences are SQVTM and ANQGSEA. CDR3 length equals 12 residues. CDR3: CSVGAGSAGYTF. In nucleotides, the CDR3 is TGCAGCGTCGGGGCGGGGTCGGCGGGCTACACCTTC. The full variable domain, in which reference TRBV29-1 and TRBJ1-2 provide the parts outside the CDR3, is SAVISQKPSRDICQRGTSLTIQCQVDSQVTMMFWYRQQPGQSLTLIATANQGSEATYESGFVIDKFPISRPNLTFSTLTVSNMSPEDSSIYLCSVGAGSAGYTFGSGTRLTVV.

V is TRBV5-1 and J is TRBJ2-3, with 15 bases matching TRBD2. CDR3 size: 16 residues. V lost 3 bases, J lost 4 bases, and 3 bases stayed unmatched. Germline values: CDR1 SGHRS, CDR2 YFSETQ. CDR3 sequence reads: CASSSGLAGGADTQYF. The CDR3 region has the DNA TGCGCCAGCAGCTCCGGACTAGCGGGAGGGGCAGATACGCAGTATTTT. The full variable domain, with the rest looked up from reference TRBV5-1 and TRBJ2-3, is KAGVTQTPRYLIKTRGQQVTLSCSPISGHRSVSWYQQTPGQGLQFLFEYFSETQRNKGNFPGRFSGRQFSNSRSEMNVSTLELGDSALYLCASSSGLAGGADTQYFGPGTRLTVL.

The chain combines TRBV5-6 with TRBJ2-7, with no clear D. The CDR3 extends over 17 amino acids. Germline V gene lookup returns CDR1 SGHDT and CDR2 YYEEEE. V was shortened by 0 bases and J by 0 bases, with 16 bases between the two germline ends. CDR3 sequence reads: CASSLGEVRLSSYEQYF. CDR3 in DNA: TGTGCCAGCAGCTTGGGTGAGGTCAGGCTGAGCTCCTACGAGCAGTACTTC.

This chain links TRBV6-5 with TRBJ1-1; 8 nucleotides match TRBD1. Unmatched junction bases numbered 5, after V lost 10 bases and J lost 1 base. There are 13 residues in the CDR3. Germline loops: CDR1 MNHEY, CDR2 SVGAGI. In DNA, the CDR3 is TGTGCCACAAGACAGGGGCAGAACACTGAAGCTTTCTTT. Translating it yields CATRQGQNTEAFF.

For the CDR3, the DNA is TGTGCCTGGAGTGGAGCTACGGGACAGGGAAACACTGAAGCTTTCTTT. It codes for CAWSGATGQGNTEAFF. The V gene is TRBV30, the J gene TRBJ1-1, with TRBD1 matching 9 bases. This CDR3 has 16 residues. The germline gives CDR1 GTSNPN, CDR2 SVGIG (reference sequence). The V and J ends lost 1 base and 2 bases, in that order; junction bases with no gene match: 8.

The chain is built from TRBV27 and TRBJ2-5; 13 nucleotides line up with TRBD2. Losses at the gene ends were 6 bases for V and 2 bases for J; bases not matched to a gene: 6. The germline V gene has CDR1 MNHEY and CDR2 SMNVEV (reference sequence). This CDR3 has 16 amino acids. CDR3 DNA: TGTGCCAGCAGCCGCGGGACTAGCGGGACACAAGAGACCCAGTACTTC. As protein: CASSRGTSGTQETQYF.

Note on this clone: The junction departs from germline at one end; a sequencing error may be responsible. The chain uses TRBV19 and TRBJ2-4; 9 bases line up with TRBD2. Germline V gene data show CDR1 as LNHDA and CDR2 as SQIVND (reference sequence). The CDR3 is made up of 16 amino acids. CDR3 coding DNA: TGTGCCAGTAGTATGAGGGTAGGCGGGAGGGTGGCGATTCAGCACTTC. Amino acid sequence: CASSMRVGGRVAIQHF.